One sample yielded the 19 T cell receptor beta chains listed below, sequenced in a study of STAT3 mutations in large granular lymphocyte leukemia. The antigens these receptors bind are not known. Libraries were prepared by immunoSEQ multiplex PCR; TCRdb keeps only in-frame clonotypes and omits some of them. Of about 1,200 clones detected, less than 40% appear once; the ten largest clones hold roughly a third. Study results and caveats: At least one immunodominant TCR beta clonotype appeared in every T-cell large granular lymphocyte leukemia patient.

Sequences were obtained from PBMCs. The receptors derive from a human donor with T large granular lymphocyte leukemia. Some clones in this sample may be carry-over from other donors' samples.

The chain carries TRBV10-2 and TRBJ2-1; a weak D match, TRBD2 (5 bases). Germline assignment: CDR1 WSHSY and CDR2 SAAADI. The CDR3 sequence is 15 residues long. The germline V and J ends were trimmed by 5 bases and 7 bases, with 18 bases remaining between them. The CDR3 sequence is CASSRPSRTGNEQFF. The CDR3 bases are TGCGCCAGCAGTCGACCGTCCCGCACGGGGAATGAGCAGTTCTTC.

V is TRBV29-1 and J is TRBJ2-7; no definite D call. V lost 2 bases to trimming and J lost 0 bases, with 8 bases between them. The germline V gene encodes CDR1 SQVTM and CDR2 ANQGSEA. The CDR3 extends over 13 amino acids. DNA of the CDR3: TGCAGCGTTGAATACGAGAGCTCCTACGAGCAGTACTTC. Translation: CSVEYESSYEQYF.

The V and J genes are TRBV5-4 and TRBJ2-6; D unresolved. V dropped 0 bases and J dropped 4 bases, with 11 bases sitting between them. CDR3 length: 16 amino acids. CDR1 and CDR2 (germline): SGHNT, YYREEE (reference sequence). CDR3 DNA: TGTGCCAGCAGCTTGGAAGCCTCCCTCGGGGCCAACGTCCTGACTTTC. The encoded protein is CASSLEASLGANVLTF.

The J gene is TRBJ2-3, the V gene TRBV4-3, with a weak D call TRBD1 (5 bases). V was clipped by 0 bases and J by 4 bases, with 14 bases between them. The CDR3 has 16 residues. CDR1 is LGHNA, CDR2 YSLEER, per germline. The CDR3 protein is CASSQEARVRPDTQYF. The DNA for the CDR3 is TGCGCCAGCAGCCAAGAAGCCAGGGTCCGACCAGATACGCAGTATTTT.

J is TRBJ1-1 and V is TRBV18, with D tentatively TRBD1 (5 bases). Trimming left V 4 bases short and J 3 bases short, with 15 bases between. The CDR3 loop spans 15 amino acids. The germline V gene encodes CDR1 KGHSH and CDR2 LQKENI. The CDR3 nucleotides read TGTGCCAGCTCACAGATCCAGGGCGGAGACACTGAAGCTTTCTTT. Its translation: CASSQIQGGDTEAFF.

This chain uses TRBV18 with TRBJ2-7, with D perhaps TRBD2 (6 bases). The V end lost 3 bases, the J end lost 7 bases, and 10 bases lay between the germline ends. The CDR3 sequence is 12 residues long. CDR1 and CDR2 from the germline V gene are KGHSH and LQKENI. In nucleotides, the CDR3 is TGTGCCAGCTCACCGGTGGAGGGGGAGCAGTACTTC. Translating gives CASSPVEGEQYF.

In this sample, this clone turned up a few times. This chain joins TRBV7-2 and TRBJ1-1; D unclear. V shed 1 base and J shed 6 bases, with 9 bases lying between them. The CDR3 covers 13 residues. The germline V gene encodes CDR1 SGHTA and CDR2 FQGNSA. The CDR3 DNA reads TGTGCCAGCAGCTTAGTTCAAGAGGCTGAAGCTTTCTTT. This translates into CASSLVQEAEAFF.

There are a few counts of this clone. This chain uses TRBV28 with TRBJ2-7; no definite D call. There are 11 residues in the CDR3. CDR1 MDHEN and CDR2 SYDVKM come from the germline V gene. V lost 2 bases and J 7 bases, leaving 6 bases between the germline ends. In DNA form, the CDR3 reads TGTGCCAGCAGTTTAGGGCGGGAGCAGTACTTC. As protein: CASSLGREQYF.

This clone was picked up a small number of times. This chain links TRBV4-3 with TRBJ1-3; a weak D match, TRBD1 (6 bases). The ends were cut back, 5 bases at V and 2 bases at J, with 13 bases in the middle. The CDR3 has 15 amino acids. The germline V gene has CDR1 LGHNA and CDR2 YSLEER. The chain's CDR3 is CASSWGAKAGNTIYF. In nucleotides, the CDR3 is TGCGCCAGCAGCTGGGGGGCGAAGGCTGGAAACACCATATATTTT.

This clone has just a few counts. The gene calls are TRBV28 and TRBJ2-7; TRBD1 matches at 7 bases. The CDR3 has 14 amino acids. The V segment lost 5 bases and the J segment 2 bases; nucleotides outside the gene matches: 6. CDR1 MDHEN and CDR2 SYDVKM come from the germline V gene. In DNA, the CDR3 is TGTGCCAGCAGTAACAGGGGTTTAACCTACGAGCAGTACTTC. Amino acids: CASSNRGLTYEQYF.

This clone was detected only a few times. The chain uses TRBV7-3 and TRBJ1-2; D is perhaps TRBD1 (5 bases). V was cut by 4 bases and J by 8 bases, with 14 bases left in between. The CDR3 runs to 13 residues. Germline V gene sequence: CDR1 SGHTA, CDR2 FQGTGA. The CDR3 spells CASSSEGVVGYTF. The DNA of the CDR3 is TGTGCCAGCAGCTCGGAAGGGGTAGTGGGCTACACCTTC. The full variable domain, completed using reference TRBV7-3 and TRBJ1-2, is GAGVSQTPSNKVTEKGKYVELRCDPISGHTALYWYRQSLGQGPEFLIYFQGTGAADDSGLPNDRFFAVRPEGSVSTLKIQRTERGDSAVYLCASSSEGVVGYTFGSGTRLTVV.

This clone was seen a handful of times. V is TRBV14 and J is TRBJ2-7; tentatively, D is TRBD2 (6 bases). The CDR3 is 15 amino acids. Deletions cut 4 bases from V and 1 base from J, with 14 bases between. In germline, CDR1 is SGHDN, CDR2 FVKESK. DNA of the CDR3: TGTGCCAGCAGCCTTCAGGGAGGCTGGTCCTACGAGCAGTACTTC. Translating gives CASSLQGGWSYEQYF.

The chain has TRBV30 and TRBJ1-1; D may be TRBD1 (6 bases). V was shortened by 5 bases and J by 4 bases, with 17 bases between the two germline ends. Per germline, CDR1 GTSNPN and CDR2 SVGIG (reference sequence). This CDR3 is 14 amino acids long. CDR3 residues: CAWEKGGRSTEAFF. As DNA, the CDR3 is TGTGCCTGGGAGAAGGGGGGCAGGAGCACTGAAGCTTTCTTT.

The chain is built from TRBV7-9 and TRBJ2-7, with 11 bases that match TRBD1. Germline CDR1 reads SEHNR; CDR2 reads FQNEAQ (reference sequence). V lost 6 bases to trimming and J lost 6 bases; unmatched junction nucleotides: 10. This CDR3 has 15 amino acids. The CDR3 reads CASRPPGQGDSEQYF. CDR3 sequence (DNA): TGTGCCAGCAGACCCCCGGGACAGGGGGATAGCGAGCAGTACTTC.

The gene calls are TRBV19 and TRBJ2-7, with D perhaps TRBD1 (6 bases). CDR1 and CDR2 (germline): LNHDA, SQIVND (reference sequence). V dropped 8 bases and J dropped 2 bases, with 16 bases sitting between them. The CDR3 loop spans 14 amino acids. The CDR3 here is CASDQGNYPYEQYF. The DNA for the CDR3 is TGTGCCAGTGATCAGGGGAACTATCCCTACGAGCAGTACTTC.

This clone was counted a few times. This chain connects TRBV27 to TRBJ2-7; 8 nucleotides agree with TRBD2. This CDR3 contains 14 residues. Germline CDR1 and CDR2: MNHEY and SMNVEV (reference sequence). The J segment lost 5 bases and the V segment lost 3 bases, leaving 6 bases of the junction unmatched. CDR3 region: CASSLASGLDEQYF. Here the CDR3 DNA reads TGTGCCAGCAGTTTGGCTAGCGGGTTAGACGAGCAGTACTTC.

The chain is built from TRBV30 and TRBJ2-7; the D is unclear. Germline assignment: CDR1 GTSNPN and CDR2 SVGIG (reference sequence). The CDR3 extends over 12 amino acids. V was cut by 2 bases and J by 5 bases, with 10 bases left in between. Written as DNA, the CDR3 is TGTGCCTGGAGTTCCGGGTCCCACGAGCAGTACTTC. This codes for CAWSSGSHEQYF.

The J gene is TRBJ1-5, the V gene TRBV9; D ambiguous. The V gene's germline CDR1 is SGDLS and CDR2 YYNGEE. CDR3 size: 13 residues. Trimming took 3 bases from V and 8 from J, leaving 12 bases between them. CDR3 loop: CASSDGEGKPQHF. CDR3 sequence (DNA): TGTGCCAGCAGCGACGGGGAGGGAAAGCCCCAGCATTTT.

The chain recombines TRBV7-9 with TRBJ2-6; D remains unclear. Germline V gives CDR1 SEHNR, CDR2 FQNEAQ (reference sequence). The CDR3 has 14 residues. Trimming cost V 8 bases and J 0 bases, with 8 bases left between them. CDR3 protein: CASGTISGANVLTF. The CDR3 DNA sequence: TGTGCCAGCGGAACTATCTCTGGGGCCAACGTCCTGACTTTC.